The TCR beta chain under discussion was sequenced for a study of blood T cell repertoires in COVID-19. Study in general: Collection of acute and convalescent COVID-19 samples took place in the United States, Italy and Spain. From T cells, B-cell-depleted T cells, or PBMCs came the material, which was cDNA or gDNA.

V lost 2 bases, J lost 9 bases, and 9 bases stayed unmatched. Germline CDR1 and CDR2: SGDLS and YYNGEE. This CDR3 contains 15 residues. Per the original methods: For nucleated cells, counts were estimated from reference gene primer amplification. Data came from immunoSEQ multiplex PCR; TCRdb stores just in-frame clones and leaves some out. The DNA gave D and trimming, while V, J and clone size come from that table. The table records approximately 100,000 clones, 70% to 80% of them present only once. The genes are TRBV9 and TRBJ2-1; 9 bases align to TRBD2. The TCR comes from a man in his 70s with active or convalescent COVID-19. The sample taken for sequencing was peripheral blood. The CDR3 nucleotides read TGTGCCAGCAGCGTTACCGGGACTAGCATAGGTGAGCAGTTCTTC. It encodes CASSVTGTSIGEQFF.